The 25 T cell receptor beta chains below come from one sample, sequenced in a study of T cells in Graves' hyperthyroidism and ophthalmopathy. The CDR3 regions of TCR beta were amplified from RNA transcripts. The study used the HTBI primer set for a first-round RT-PCR of the TCR CDR3. TCRdb re-called the multiplex PCR reads with MiXCR, one entry per CDR3 protein. The sample shows under 200,000 distinct CDR3 sequences, about 9.4% of them seen only once. The material sequenced was blood. The receptors shown here come from a woman younger than 35 with Graves' hyperthyroidism that later progressed to Graves' ophthalmopathy.

The gene calls are TRBV5-1 and TRBJ2-2; D perhaps matches TRBD1 (6 bases). Germline loops: CDR1 SGHRS, CDR2 YFSETQ. This CDR3 has 15 amino acids. V dropped 0 bases and J dropped 7 bases, with 13 bases sitting between them. The CDR3 protein is CASSLARGGLGELFF. CDR3 DNA sequence: TGCGCCAGCAGCTTGGCCCGTGGGGGCCTCGGGGAGCTGTTTTTT.

The chain carries TRBV4-1 and TRBJ2-5, with unresolved D. Trimming took 5 bases from V and 4 from J, leaving 5 bases between them. Germline V gene lookup returns CDR1 MGHRA and CDR2 YSYEKL. This CDR3 is 11 amino acids long. The CDR3 DNA follows: TGCGCCAGCAGCTATCGAGAGACCCAGTACTTC. Its translation is CASSYRETQYF.

In this sample, this clonotype turned up a few times. The V and J genes are TRBV4-2 and TRBJ1-1; the D is unclear. The CDR3 is 13 amino acids. Germline V gene sequence: CDR1 LGHNA, CDR2 YNFKEQ. Trimming left V 0 bases short and J 10 bases short, with 12 bases between. The CDR3 reads CASSQEVFRRAFF. CDR3 in DNA: TGTGCCAGCAGCCAAGAAGTGTTCCGGAGAGCTTTCTTT.

This clonotype occurred many times. The chain joins TRBV27 to TRBJ2-1, with 11 bases identical to TRBD2. CDR1 is MNHEY and CDR2 is SMNVEV in the germline V gene (reference sequence). V gave up 6 bases and J gave up 4 bases; unmatched junction bases: 5. The CDR3 is 15 residues long. The chain's CDR3 is CASRNLAGGYNEQFF. The CDR3 nucleotides read TGTGCCAGCAGGAACCTAGCGGGGGGATACAATGAGCAGTTCTTC.

J is TRBJ2-1 and V is TRBV24-1; D ambiguous. This CDR3 has 11 amino acids. Trimming left V 8 bases short and J 9 bases short, with 10 bases between. The germline CDR1 and CDR2 sequences are KGHDR and SFDVKD. DNA for the CDR3: TGTGCCACCAACGAGGCTGCTGAGCAGTTCTTC. It is translated as CATNEAAEQFF.

The J gene is TRBJ1-6, the V gene TRBV12-3 or TRBV12-4; 8 positions agree with TRBD1. The CDR3 has 15 residues. Unmatched junction bases numbered 11, after V lost 6 bases and J lost 10 bases. The CDR3 bases are TGTGCCAGCAGCCCCGACAGGGGACAGCGATCACCCCTCCACTTT. It codes for CASSPDRGQRSPLHF.

This clonotype was seen many times. This chain joins TRBV5-4 and TRBJ2-3; 8 positions match TRBD2. Germline values: CDR1 SGHNT, CDR2 YYREEE (reference sequence). There are 14 residues in the CDR3. V lost 2 bases and J lost 7; bases outside the gene matches: 6. The CDR3 loop reads CASSLLADFHTQYF. The CDR3 coding sequence is TGTGCCAGCAGCTTACTAGCGGACTTCCATACGCAGTATTTT.

There are a few counts of this clonotype. This rearrangement joins TRBV27 to TRBJ1-3, with D possibly matching TRBD1 (5 bases). Between the trimmed V and J ends, which lost 0 bases and 2 bases, there was a span of 8 bases. Germline CDR1 MNHEY, CDR2 SMNVEV (reference sequence). The CDR3 loop spans 15 amino acids. The CDR3 DNA sequence: TGTGCCAGCAGTTTATCAGGCAGGGCTGGAAACACCATATATTTT. Its protein is CASSLSGRAGNTIYF.

In this sample, this clonotype turned up many times. This chain links TRBV19 with TRBJ2-7; 10 bases match TRBD1. The ends lost 11 bases at V and 6 bases at J; junction bases unmatched: 7. Germline values: CDR1 LNHDA, CDR2 SQIVND (reference sequence). This CDR3 region has 12 residues. CDR3 bases: TGTGCCGCTAAGACAGGGGGCGGCGAGCAGTACTTC. This gives the protein CAAKTGGGEQYF.

This clonotype was observed many times. V is TRBV6-5 and J is TRBJ2-5, with 7 positions matching TRBD2. CDR1 and CDR2 (germline): MNHEY, SVGAGI. J lost 2 bases, V lost 2 bases, and 11 bases had no gene match. CDR3 size: 17 residues. CDR3 sequence reads: CASSYGRSGVEQETQYF. DNA of the CDR3: TGTGCCAGCAGTTACGGGCGGAGCGGGGTCGAACAAGAGACCCAGTACTTC.

Concerning this clonotype itself: A much larger clone lies a single base off, so this may be a read error. The final CDR3 position lacks the conserved phenylalanine or tryptophan, pointing to a likely read error. The gene calls are TRBV19 and TRBJ1-1; D gene unclear. CDR3 length equals 13 residues. Per germline, CDR1 LNHDA and CDR2 SQIVND (reference sequence). Trimming shortened V by 5 bases and J by 1 base, and 8 bases separated the two germline ends. CDR3 in amino acids: CASSPKANTEAFS. DNA for the CDR3: TGTGCCAGTAGTCCCAAAGCGAACACTGAAGCTTTCTCT.

This clonotype was observed many times. This chain connects TRBV28 to TRBJ1-4, with D unresolved. V lost 0 bases and J lost 8, with 16 bases in between. Germline values: CDR1 MDHEN, CDR2 SYDVKM. The CDR3 runs 16 residues. Here the CDR3 DNA reads TGTGCCAGCAGTTTATGGGGCAACAGTAGAGGCGAAAAACTGTTTTTT. Residues: CASSLWGNSRGEKLFF.

This clonotype was counted many times. The chain uses TRBV28 and TRBJ2-3, with 9 nucleotides matching TRBD2. The junction had 3 bases not matched to a gene; V was cut back by 4 bases and J by 1 base. The CDR3 spans 15 residues. Germline CDR1 MDHEN, CDR2 SYDVKM. Written as DNA, the CDR3 is TGTGCCAGCAGTTCCCTAGCGGGACGCACAGATACGCAGTATTTT. It is translated as CASSSLAGRTDTQYF.

In its sample, this clonotype was seen many times. The rearrangement joins TRBV2 to TRBJ1-1; 8 positions agree with TRBD1. Germline CDR1 SNHLY, CDR2 FYNNEI. V trimming: 4 bases; J trimming: 10 bases; junction bases outside the gene matches: 11. The CDR3 extends over 14 amino acids. CDR3 nucleotides: TGTGCCAGCAGTGGGGGGACACAGGGGGTCCGAGCTTTCTTT. It yields the protein CASSGGTQGVRAFF.

V and J are TRBV12-3 or TRBV12-4 and TRBJ2-5; TRBD2 agrees at 13 bases. The length of the CDR3 is 14 residues. The V gene end was trimmed by 5 bases and the J gene end by 5 bases; junction bases not matched to a gene: 2. CDR3 in amino acids: CASSLTSGGETQYF. CDR3 bases: TGTGCCAGCAGTCTGACTAGCGGGGGGGAGACCCAGTACTTC.

This clonotype was counted at least ten times. This sequence joins TRBV20-1 and TRBJ2-7; D remains ambiguous. This CDR3 region has 15 residues. The germline V and J ends were trimmed by 3 bases and 0 bases, with 15 bases remaining between them. CDR1 DFQATT and CDR2 SNEGSKA come from the germline V gene (reference sequence). CDR3 coding DNA: TGCAGTGCTAGCCCACAGACTTGGAGCTCCTACGAGCAGTACTTC. Its protein product is CSASPQTWSSYEQYF.

This clonotype turned up a few times. The genes are TRBV6-1 and TRBJ2-2; 10 nucleotides match TRBD1. J lost 3 bases, V lost 3 bases, and 1 base had no gene match. This CDR3 has 15 residues. Germline assignment: CDR1 MNHNS and CDR2 SASEGT. The CDR3 region has the DNA TGTGCCAGCAGTGAGGGGACAGGGGACACCGGGGAGCTGTTTTTT. It codes for CASSEGTGDTGELFF.

This clonotype was seen ten or more times. CDR3 region: CSASSRANTEAFF. The CDR3 nucleotides are TGCAGTGCTAGCTCTAGGGCAAACACTGAAGCTTTCTTT. V and J are TRBV20-1 and TRBJ1-1; D is unresolved. Germline values: CDR1 DFQATT, CDR2 SNEGSKA (reference sequence). Deletions cut 3 bases from V and 2 bases from J, with 10 bases between. There are 13 residues in the CDR3.

This clonotype appeared many times. The V call is TRBV14, the J call TRBJ1-1; 7 bases match TRBD1. Germline assignment: CDR1 SGHDN and CDR2 FVKESK. The trim removed 4 bases at V and 0 bases at J, leaving 5 bases unmatched. This CDR3 contains 15 residues. The CDR3 protein is CASSRLGQMNTEAFF. As DNA, the CDR3 is TGTGCCAGCAGCCGCCTGGGACAGATGAACACTGAAGCTTTCTTT. Looking up the rest from reference TRBV14 and TRBJ1-1 gives the full variable domain: EAGVTQFPSHSVIEKGQTVTLRCDPISGHDNLYWYRRVMGKEIKFLLHFVKESKQDESGMPNNRFLAERTGGTYSTLKVQPAELEDSGVYFCASSRLGQMNTEAFFGQGTRLTVV.

This clonotype was counted ten times or more. This rearrangement joins TRBV7-9 to TRBJ1-1; 8 bases line up with TRBD1. The germline V gene encodes CDR1 SEHNR and CDR2 FQNEAQ (reference sequence). V lost 8 bases to trimming and J lost 0 bases; unmatched junction nucleotides: 5. The CDR3 totals 14 residues. The CDR3 bases are TGTGCCAGCTCCGACAGGGGCGTGAACACTGAAGCTTTCTTT. It specifies CASSDRGVNTEAFF.

This clonotype was seen a few times. This rearrangement joins TRBV4-2 to TRBJ2-3, with D possibly matching TRBD1 (5 bases). The V and J ends lost 1 base and 2 bases respectively, with 22 bases between them. The CDR3 has 19 amino acids. Per the germline V gene, CDR1 is LGHNA and CDR2 is YNFKEQ. CDR3 DNA: TGTGCCAGCAGCCAAGGGCCTACCACCCAGGGTCGGAACACAGATACGCAGTATTTT. Translation: CASSQGPTTQGRNTDTQYF.

At least ten counts were recorded for this clonotype. V and J are TRBV28 and TRBJ2-1; D is undetermined. Trimming removed 2 bases from V and 4 bases from J, with 6 bases in between. The CDR3 extends over 13 amino acids. The germline V gene encodes CDR1 MDHEN and CDR2 SYDVKM. CDR3: CASSLGGYNEQFF. CDR3 coding DNA: TGTGCCAGCAGTTTAGGTGGTTACAATGAGCAGTTCTTC.

This clonotype was detected many times. The genes are TRBV4-2 and TRBJ1-2; TRBD1 agrees at 9 bases. Germline lookup yields CDR1 LGHNA and CDR2 YNFKEQ. The length of the CDR3 is 15 residues. Trimming took 3 bases from V and 0 from J; bases not matched to a gene: 2. The CDR3 DNA reads TGTGCCAGCAGCCAGGGACAGGGAGCTAACTATGGCTACACCTTC. It encodes CASSQGQGANYGYTF.

This clonotype was observed at least ten times. The chain employs TRBV6-1 and TRBJ1-1; 10 bases are shared with TRBD1. Germline values: CDR1 MNHNS, CDR2 SASEGT. This CDR3 has 15 amino acids. Trimming took 3 bases from V and 5 from J; bases not matched to a gene: 6. The CDR3 loop is CASSDSGTGATEAFF. CDR3 nucleotides: TGTGCCAGCAGTGACAGTGGGACAGGGGCGACTGAAGCTTTCTTT.

Remarks on this clonotype: A much larger clone differs from this one at a single base, so this may be a read error. The chain recombines TRBV6-1 with TRBJ1-3; D gene unclear. Looked up from germline, CDR1 is MNHNS and CDR2 is SASEGT. This CDR3 is built from 12 residues. CDR3 nucleotide sequence: TGTGCCAGCAGCCGCCCGGGGAACACCACATATTTT. This sequence encodes CASSRPGNTTYF.